This T cell receptor beta chain was sequenced during a study of beta chain features in type 1 diabetes. Each of the CD4+ naive, central memory, regulatory and stem cell-like memory populations was sorted via CD45RO/CCR7/CD25/CD127/CD95/CD27. The whole isolated RNA underwent reverse transcription, so sequencing captured expressed TCRB transcripts. Assay used: immunoSEQ multiplex PCR; TCRdb lists only in-frame clones, some missing. Of 350,000 to 450,000 clones in the sample, about 14% were seen once. The sample was naive CD4+ T cells from blood. This TCR was sampled from a man aged 25 to 40 in good health.

CDR3 sequence reads: CASSVDGLDGYTF. CDR3 in DNA: TGTGCCAGCAGCGTAGACGGTTTGGATGGCTACACCTTC. V is TRBV9 and J is TRBJ1-2, with D hard to call. V lost 0 bases, J lost 6 bases, and 9 bases lay in between. This CDR3 has 13 amino acids. The V gene's germline CDR1 is SGDLS and CDR2 YYNGEE.